Presented here are 9 T cell receptor beta chains from one specimen sequenced in a study of beta chain features in type 1 diabetes. What these receptors recognize is not known. Study findings and constraints: All four CD4+ subsets from Type 1 diabetes patients carried moderately but significantly shorter TCRB CDR3s.

All of the isolated RNA was reverse transcribed, so expressed TCRB transcripts were sequenced. This table comes from immunoSEQ multiplex PCR, and its TCRdb copy is limited to in-frame clones, with some not included. The table includes around 130,000 clones, approximately 10% detected once. The sequenced sample consisted of central memory CD4+ T cells from blood. Source of these receptors: a man aged 25 to 40 with type 1 diabetes.

This clone was seen only a few times. V is TRBV29-1 and J is TRBJ1-1; 11 bases fit TRBD1. The V gene's germline CDR1 is SQVTM and CDR2 ANQGSEA. The junction had 7 bases not matched to a gene; V was cut back by 7 bases and J by 3 bases. CDR3 size: 14 residues. In nucleotides, the CDR3 is TGCAGCGCCGGGGGGACAGGGGGGGACACTGAAGCTTTCTTT. This gives the protein CSAGGTGGDTEAFF. Full variable domain (rest looked up from reference TRBV29-1 and TRBJ1-1): SAVISQKPSRDICQRGTSLTIQCQVDSQVTMMFWYRQQPGQSLTLIATANQGSEATYESGFVIDKFPISRPNLTFSTLTVSNMSPEDSSIYLCSAGGTGGDTEAFFGQGTRLTVV.

This clone was recorded only once. The chain combines TRBV9 with TRBJ1-6; perhaps TRBD1 as D (6 bases). The CDR3 extends over 15 amino acids. Germline CDR1 and CDR2: SGDLS and YYNGEE. Trimming removed 3 bases from V and 7 bases from J, with 14 bases in between. The CDR3 region is CASSALQGLNSPLHF. Here the CDR3 DNA reads TGTGCCAGCAGCGCCTTACAGGGCCTGAATTCACCCCTCCACTTT.

V and J are TRBV27 and TRBJ1-5; 8 nucleotides line up with TRBD1. V lost 3 bases, J lost 4 bases, and 8 bases stayed unmatched. The CDR3 consists of 16 residues. CDR1 is MNHEY and CDR2 is SMNVEV in the germline V gene (reference sequence). The CDR3 loop is CASSFPRQGKNQPQHF. CDR3 coding DNA: TGTGCCAGCAGTTTCCCTCGACAGGGGAAAAATCAGCCCCAGCATTTT.

The table lists this clone with a few counts. V usage is TRBV19 and J usage is TRBJ2-6, with D uncertain. V dropped 0 bases and J dropped 4 bases, with 10 bases sitting between them. The germline CDR1 and CDR2 sequences are LNHDA and SQIVND (reference sequence). CDR3 length equals 16 residues. DNA for the CDR3: TGTGCCAGTAGTATAGATCTTGCGGCCGGGGCCAACGTCCTGACTTTC. This encodes CASSIDLAAGANVLTF.

This clone was seen only a few times. The rearrangement uses TRBV29-1 and TRBJ1-1; 7 positions agree with TRBD1. Losses at the gene ends were 5 bases for V and 4 bases for J; bases not matched to a gene: 7. Germline CDR1 is SQVTM and CDR2 is ANQGSEA. The CDR3 is made up of 13 amino acids. The DNA for the CDR3 is TGCAGCGTTCACGACAGGGCTGTCACTGAAGCTTTCTTT. Its protein is CSVHDRAVTEAFF.

There are a few counts of this clone. CDR3 loop: CASREYTEAFF. CDR3 nucleotides: TGTGCCAGCAGGGAGTACACTGAAGCTTTCTTT. The chain is built from TRBV2 and TRBJ1-1; D remains unclear. In germline, CDR1 is SNHLY, CDR2 FYNNEI. CDR3 length: 11 residues. V gave up 6 bases and J gave up 3 bases, with 5 bases separating them.

The V call is TRBV4-3, the J call TRBJ1-1; D call uncertain. CDR1 is LGHNA and CDR2 is YSLEER in the germline V gene. CDR3 size: 13 residues. The germline V and J ends were trimmed by 0 bases and 7 bases, with 9 bases remaining between them. CDR3: CASSQDRSFEAFF. Written as DNA, the CDR3 is TGCGCCAGCAGCCAAGATAGGAGTTTTGAAGCTTTCTTT.

The chain is built from TRBV28 and TRBJ2-5; 11 bases are shared with TRBD2. CDR3 length equals 15 residues. Germline V gene sequence: CDR1 MDHEN, CDR2 SYDVKM. Losses at the gene ends were 4 bases for V and 5 bases for J; bases not matched to a gene: 6. This CDR3 reads CASSSRLAGWETQYF. The CDR3 bases are TGTGCCAGCAGTTCTCGACTAGCGGGATGGGAGACCCAGTACTTC.

The chain joins TRBV14 to TRBJ2-2; 10 nucleotides align to TRBD2. After removal of 0 bases from V and 6 bases from J, the junction contained 4 bases not matched to a gene. Per the germline V gene, CDR1 is SGHDN and CDR2 is FVKESK. This CDR3 has 16 amino acids. The DNA for the CDR3 is TGTGCCAGCAGCCAAGATCTCAGCGGGGGGGCCGGGGAGCTGTTTTTT. Residues: CASSQDLSGGAGELFF.